The rows below give T cell receptor beta chains drawn from one sample of a study of cytomegalovirus exposure and HLA in healthy donors. Here immunoSEQ multiplex PCR was the method, and the copy in TCRdb shows in-frame clones only, minus some. Of about 120,000 clones in the sample, 81% were seen once. The sample taken for sequencing was PBMCs. The receptors were sampled from a woman under 40 in good health and CMV-seronegative. CDR3s include the opening cysteine and the closing phenylalanine or tryptophan. Clone size appears in some rows only: once, few, many, or a class for an expanded clone.

TRBJ1-3 | - | TRBV20-1 | CSAPTGNTIYF
TRBJ1-2 | - | TRBV28 | CASGRPTNGYTF
TRBJ1-3 | - | TRBV4-1 | CASSQGNRESSGNTIYF
TRBJ2-3 | - | TRBV19 | CASSPGERGTDTQYF
TRBJ2-3 | - | TRBV7-2 | CASRYSGGGTDTQYF
TRBJ2-2 | - | TRBV6-5 | CASSVRQGGSGELFF
TRBJ2-7 | once | TRBV6-1 | CASSEGQYSDEQYF
TRBJ1-5 | - | TRBV7-2 | CASSFRSGQPQHF
TRBJ2-7 | - | TRBV5-1 | CASSFEGSYEQYF
TRBJ2-1 | - | TRBV7-6 | CASSFEASRNGNEQFF
TRBJ2-5 | - | TRBV6-1 | CASSEARGETQYF
TRBJ2-7 | few | TRBV19 | CASSPGISGVEQYF
TRBJ2-1 | - | TRBV28 | CASMIGRAHNEQFF
TRBJ2-7 | - | TRBV27 | CASSRSTGVYEQYF
TRBJ2-2 | once | TRBV7-3 | CASSLNGGGLTGELFF
TRBJ2-3 | - | TRBV7-9 | CSSSKDQGETDTQYF
TRBJ2-4 | - | TRBV19 | CASSPSGTGSIQYF
TRBJ2-3 | - | TRBV6-1 | CASSETPLVGQYF
TRBJ1-5 | few | TRBV6-1 | CASRKGAGNQPQHF
TRBJ1-5 | - | TRBV6-6 | CASRDRRGYSNQPQHF
TRBJ2-7 | once | TRBV11-3 | CASSLEAGSPYEQYF
TRBJ1-1 | - | TRBV12-5 | CASVLQGPNTEAFF
TRBJ2-3 | - | TRBV7-9 | CSSSPPPGLAGGGKDTQYF
TRBJ2-7 | once | TRBV7-9 | CATSSAPYEQYF
- | - | TRBV27 | CASSLGGTYEQYF
TRBJ1-2 | once | TRBV7-9 | CASSLDRGVYGYTF
TRBJ2-2 | once | TRBV5-1 | CARPRGTSGEPYTGELFF
TRBJ2-7 | - | TRBV5-1 | CASSLPGQTYEQYF
TRBJ2-5 | - | TRBV19 | CASSIDRGPKTQYF
TRBJ2-7 | - | TRBV30 | CAWSVLPSGVYEQYF
TRBJ1-1 | - | TRBV5-8 | CASSLAQMNTEAFF
TRBJ2-3 | - | TRBV10-3 | CATRNVGGTGDTQYF
TRBJ2-3 | - | TRBV19 | CASTATDRGITDTQYF
TRBJ2-7 | once | TRBV10-1 | CASSESLGQPIYEQYF
TRBJ2-1 | few | TRBV5-1 | CASSPRTSGYYNEQFF
TRBJ2-5 | - | TRBV7-8 | CASSLTRGQETQYF
TRBJ2-7 | - | TRBV5-1 | CASSRDRVPPYEQYF
TRBJ1-1 | - | TRBV27 | CASSLEQGGTEAFF
TRBJ1-1 | - | TRBV11-2 | CASSLSAGGLQTEAFF
TRBJ2-1 | once | TRBV9 | CASKGQGGTSGTGEQFF
TRBJ1-4 | - | TRBV18 | CASSLQGPNGEKLFF
TRBJ1-1 | - | TRBV21-1 | CASSKDKSGDSTEAFF
TRBJ2-7 | - | TRBV27 | CASSRLAGTRREQYF
TRBJ2-1 | - | TRBV11-2 | CASRPLRGRQWEQFF
TRBJ2-1 | - | TRBV30 | CAWSDSLAGGGNEQFF
TRBJ2-7 | - | TRBV7-2 | CASSERRLAGGEQYF
TRBJ2-7 | - | TRBV9 | CASSVGALGLAGAGEQYF